What follows are 28 T cell receptor beta chains derived from one specimen sequenced in a study of blood T cell repertoires in COVID-19. Using immunoSEQ multiplex PCR, the repertoire was profiled, and TCRdb retains in-frame clones only, with some absent. The sample lists about 220,000 clones, around four fifths seen once, with approximately 5% in the top ten. The specimen was peripheral blood. All receptors come from a woman aged 55-70 years who had recovered from COVID-19.

The chain joins TRBV4-3 to TRBJ1-2; perhaps TRBD1 as D (6 bases). Trimming removed 0 bases at V and 2 bases at J, with 16 bases between. CDR1 is LGHNA and CDR2 is YSLEER in the germline V gene. This CDR3 is 17 amino acids long. The CDR3 nucleotides are TGCGCCAGCAGCCAAGATCGTGGGGGCGCTTTAAACTATGGCTACACCTTC. This encodes CASSQDRGGALNYGYTF.

The genes are TRBV5-1 and TRBJ1-2; TRBD1 agrees at 7 bases. J gave up 2 bases and V 3 bases, and 4 bases lay outside the gene matches. This CDR3 spans 14 amino acids. Per germline, CDR1 SGHRS and CDR2 YFSETQ. The CDR3 region is CASSSDRPNYGYTF. The CDR3 bases are TGCGCCAGCAGCTCGGACAGGCCGAACTATGGCTACACCTTC.

The J gene is TRBJ2-2, the V gene TRBV5-4; 10 bases agree with TRBD2. The trim removed 7 bases at V and 3 bases at J, leaving 9 bases unmatched. The CDR3 extends over 16 amino acids. Germline-derived CDR1 and CDR2 are SGHNT and YYREEE (reference sequence). The CDR3 DNA is TGTGCCAGCTTCCTTAGCGGGGGGACGTACACCGGGGAGCTGTTTTTT. Protein product: CASFLSGGTYTGELFF.

The chain is built from TRBV4-1 and TRBJ1-2; D is ambiguous. V was pared by 4 bases and J by 0 bases, with 9 bases between. The CDR3 is 14 amino acids. The V gene's germline CDR1 is MGHRA and CDR2 YSYEKL. DNA of the CDR3: TGCGCCAGCAGCCGCGTATTAGCTAACTATGGCTACACCTTC. It specifies CASSRVLANYGYTF.

A word on this clone: The same CDR3 arises from other DNA sequences in this sample as well. CDR3 in DNA: TGTGCCAGCAGTGGGGGTGTGTTCCCAGGGGGTGGGAATGAGCAGTTCTTC. This codes for CASSGGVFPGGGNEQFF. The rearrangement uses TRBV6-1 and TRBJ2-1; 7 bases fit TRBD1. With 4 bases clipped from V and 7 bases from J, the junction kept 16 bases outside the gene matches. Germline-derived CDR1 and CDR2 are MNHNS and SASEGT. The CDR3 is made up of 17 amino acids.

This sequence joins TRBV30 and TRBJ1-1; the match to TRBD1 covers 8 bases. The CDR3 is made up of 15 amino acids. The germline V gene encodes CDR1 GTSNPN and CDR2 SVGIG (reference sequence). V shed 2 bases and J 3 bases; nucleotides not matched to a gene: 8. The CDR3: CAWSQYGQGYTEAFF. As DNA, the CDR3 is TGTGCCTGGAGTCAGTACGGACAGGGATACACTGAAGCTTTCTTT.

This clone showed up just a few times. One end of the junction varies from germline; a read error may be responsible. The gene calls are TRBV19 and TRBJ1-2; TRBD1 might be the D (6 bases). Per germline, CDR1 LNHDA and CDR2 SQIVND (reference sequence). The CDR3 has 13 residues. In DNA form, the CDR3 reads TGTGCCAGTAGTTTAGACAGGATATATGGCTACACCTTC. Translation gives CASSLDRIYGYTF.

The gene calls are TRBV6-6 and TRBJ2-5; D might be TRBD2 (7 bases). The CDR3 is 15 amino acids. V was cut by 4 bases and J by 0 bases, with 12 bases left in between. Germline V lookup: CDR1 MNHNY, CDR2 SVGAGI (reference sequence). The CDR3 DNA reads TGTGCCAGCAGTTTGAGGGGGGGGGACCAAGAGACCCAGTACTTC. Translated: CASSLRGGDQETQYF.

This clone was observed a few times. CDR3 protein: CASSLRLAGGRDEQFF. CDR3 bases: TGTGCCAGTAGTCTCCGACTAGCGGGGGGCCGGGATGAGCAGTTCTTC. The chain employs TRBV19 and TRBJ2-1, with TRBD2 matching 13 bases. This CDR3 is built from 16 residues. V lost 5 bases to trimming and J lost 8 bases; unmatched junction nucleotides: 9. CDR1 is LNHDA and CDR2 is SQIVND in the germline V gene (reference sequence).

The chain has TRBV12-5 and TRBJ2-5, with D unresolved. Trimming cost V 2 bases and J 7 bases, with 5 bases left between them. The germline V gene has CDR1 LGHNT and CDR2 FRNRAP. The CDR3 sequence is 11 residues long. The CDR3 sequence is CASGLSGTQYF. The CDR3 DNA reads as TGTGCTAGTGGTTTGTCCGGGACCCAGTACTTC.

This chain connects TRBV14 to TRBJ2-2; the D gene is possibly TRBD1 (5 bases). The CDR3 consists of 17 residues. Trimming cost V 0 bases and J 7 bases, with 18 bases left between them. From germline, CDR1 is SGHDN and CDR2 FVKESK. The CDR3 sequence: CASSQDARQGGDGELFF. As DNA, the CDR3 is TGTGCCAGCAGCCAAGATGCACGGCAGGGTGGTGACGGGGAGCTGTTTTTT.

The J gene is TRBJ2-2, the V gene TRBV23-1, with 7 bases identical to TRBD2. TRBV23-1 is classed as an ORF, of uncertain function. The trim removed 8 bases at V and 1 base at J, leaving 7 bases unmatched. The CDR3 spans 15 residues. CDR3 nucleotide sequence: TGCGCCAGCCCCCCAAAGCGGGGGAACACCGGGGAGCTGTTTTTT. Translation gives CASPPKRGNTGELFF.

This chain links TRBV18 with TRBJ2-1, with TRBD2 as a possible D gene (6 bases). Trimming left V 2 bases short and J 2 bases short, with 10 bases between. Germline loops: CDR1 KGHSH, CDR2 LQKENI. This CDR3 is built from 15 residues. The CDR3 region is CASSPGGTAYNEQFF. CDR3 nucleotides: TGTGCCAGCTCACCAGGGGGGACCGCCTACAATGAGCAGTTCTTC.

This chain uses TRBV4-1 with TRBJ1-2, with D possibly matching TRBD1 (6 bases). CDR1 is MGHRA and CDR2 is YSYEKL in the germline V gene. The CDR3 has 16 amino acids. Trimming pared 0 bases from V and 4 bases from J, leaving 15 bases between. DNA of the CDR3: TGCGCCAGCAGCCAAGAGGGGGGGCGAGGGATCTATGGCTACACCTTC. Protein: CASSQEGGRGIYGYTF.

The sample holds one count of this clone. The chain is built from TRBV4-2 and TRBJ1-4, with 7 positions matching TRBD1. This CDR3 spans 17 amino acids. The V and J ends lost 1 base and 2 bases, in that order; junction bases with no gene match: 7. From germline, CDR1 is LGHNA and CDR2 YNFKEQ. CDR3 region: CASSQGSTGATNEKLFF. The CDR3 region has the DNA TGTGCCAGCAGCCAAGGGTCCACAGGGGCGACTAATGAAAAACTGTTTTTT.

The chain uses TRBV5-1 and TRBJ2-3, with D uncertain. Germline CDR1 SGHRS, CDR2 YFSETQ. CDR3 length equals 16 residues. The V end was cut by 0 bases, the J end by 1 base, with 12 bases between. For the CDR3, the DNA is TGCGCCAGCAGCTTGGATCCAGCTGCGGGCACAGATACGCAGTATTTT. Its translation: CASSLDPAAGTDTQYF. Full variable domain (missing parts from reference TRBV5-1 and TRBJ2-3): KAGVTQTPRYLIKTRGQQVTLSCSPISGHRSVSWYQQTPGQGLQFLFEYFSETQRNKGNFPGRFSGRQFSNSRSEMNVSTLELGDSALYLCASSLDPAAGTDTQYFGPGTRLTVL.

V is TRBV7-2 and J is TRBJ1-4; tentative D call: TRBD1 (5 bases). Between the trimmed V and J ends, which lost 4 bases and 0 bases, there was a span of 15 bases. Germline V gene sequence: CDR1 SGHTA, CDR2 FQGNSA. This CDR3 has 17 residues. CDR3 sequence (DNA): TGTGCCAGCAGCTGGGGACTCCCGAGGGCAACTAATGAAAAACTGTTTTTT. It encodes CASSWGLPRATNEKLFF.

The chain combines TRBV9 with TRBJ2-1; TRBD2 agrees at 7 bases. The CDR3 loop spans 16 amino acids. Unmatched junction bases numbered 3, after V lost 0 bases and J lost 0 bases. Germline V lookup: CDR1 SGDLS, CDR2 YYNGEE. The CDR3: CASSVEGGSSYNEQFF. For the CDR3, the DNA is TGTGCCAGCAGCGTAGAGGGAGGGAGCTCCTACAATGAGCAGTTCTTC.

The CDR3 region is CASSSGSSIPGELFF. DNA of the CDR3: TGTGCCAGCAGCTCGGGGTCTAGTATCCCCGGGGAGCTGTTTTTT. This chain links TRBV7-2 with TRBJ2-2; D possibly corresponds to TRBD2 (5 bases). CDR3 length: 15 amino acids. V lost 4 bases to trimming and J lost 6 bases, with 15 bases between them. CDR1 SGHTA and CDR2 FQGNSA come from the germline V gene.

This clone has a single count. J is TRBJ1-2 and V is TRBV4-1; D is perhaps TRBD1 (6 bases). CDR1 and CDR2 from the germline V gene are MGHRA and YSYEKL. The CDR3 runs 13 residues. V was shortened by 2 bases and J by 10 bases, with 14 bases between the two germline ends. The CDR3 here is CASSQLRGLDYTF. The CDR3 bases are TGCGCCAGCAGCCAACTCAGGGGTTTAGACTACACCTTC.

V and J are TRBV5-6 and TRBJ2-5; a weak D match, TRBD2 (5 bases). Trimming took 0 bases from V and 5 from J, leaving 11 bases between them. CDR1 is SGHDT, CDR2 YYEEEE, per germline. This CDR3 is built from 14 residues. The CDR3 protein is CASSLADPGETQYF. In nucleotides, the CDR3 is TGTGCCAGCAGCTTGGCGGACCCGGGGGAGACCCAGTACTTC.

The J gene is TRBJ1-1, the V gene TRBV6-5; 9 bases map to TRBD1. V shed 8 bases and J 6 bases; nucleotides not matched to a gene: 10. The CDR3 runs to 14 residues. Looked up from germline, CDR1 is MNHEY and CDR2 is SVGAGI. The CDR3 protein is CASGQQGATPEAFF. For the CDR3, the DNA is TGTGCCAGCGGACAACAGGGGGCGACCCCTGAAGCTTTCTTT.

This rearrangement joins TRBV6-5 to TRBJ1-1; TRBD1 is a possible D gene (5 bases). There are 15 residues in the CDR3. The V end was cut by 4 bases, the J end by 5 bases, with 17 bases between. Per the germline V gene, CDR1 is MNHEY and CDR2 is SVGAGI. CDR3 protein: CASSSHWTRGTEAFF. CDR3 bases: TGTGCCAGCAGTTCCCATTGGACCCGGGGGACTGAAGCTTTCTTT.

The J gene is TRBJ2-7, the V gene TRBV30; 7 bases map to TRBD1. J lost 5 bases, V lost 1 base, and 8 bases had no gene match. The CDR3 has 14 residues. Looked up from germline, CDR1 is GTSNPN and CDR2 is SVGIG (reference sequence). The chain's CDR3 is CAWSEMTGLDEQYF. The CDR3 bases are TGTGCCTGGAGTGAAATGACAGGGCTGGACGAGCAGTACTTC.

This clone was found a few times. This chain uses TRBV2 with TRBJ1-6, with 8 nucleotides matching TRBD1. The CDR3 totals 13 residues. V was pared by 8 bases and J by 16 bases, with 13 bases of the junction left unmatched. Germline V gene data show CDR1 as SNHLY and CDR2 as FYNNEI. The CDR3 DNA is TGTGCCAGCGCCGGACAGGGCCCTGGGCCTCTCCACTTT. Protein: CASAGQGPGPLHF.

This clone was observed a handful of times. V is TRBV5-1 and J is TRBJ1-2; a weak D match, TRBD1 (5 bases). V dropped 0 bases and J dropped 6 bases, with 12 bases sitting between them. This CDR3 region has 14 residues. CDR1 is SGHRS and CDR2 is YFSETQ in the germline V gene. CDR3 amino acids: CASSLVPGGDGYTF. In DNA, the CDR3 is TGCGCCAGCAGCTTGGTGCCGGGAGGGGATGGCTACACCTTC.

The chain joins TRBV6-5 to TRBJ1-1; D is unclear. Germline V CDR1 and CDR2: MNHEY, SVGAGI. Trimming removed 6 bases at V and 2 bases at J, with 10 bases between. The CDR3 has 13 amino acids. As DNA, the CDR3 is TGTGCCAGCAGCCCAACTTCAAACACTGAAGCTTTCTTT. This gives the protein CASSPTSNTEAFF.

There are a few counts of this clone. This sequence joins TRBV20-1 and TRBJ2-3; the match to TRBD2 covers 10 bases. The trim removed 3 bases at V and 1 base at J, leaving 13 bases unmatched. CDR1 and CDR2 from the germline V gene are DFQATT and SNEGSKA (reference sequence). This CDR3 region has 18 residues. The CDR3: CSASGGLAPVRGTDTQYF. The DNA for the CDR3 is TGCAGTGCTAGTGGGGGACTAGCGCCCGTCCGTGGCACAGATACGCAGTATTTT.